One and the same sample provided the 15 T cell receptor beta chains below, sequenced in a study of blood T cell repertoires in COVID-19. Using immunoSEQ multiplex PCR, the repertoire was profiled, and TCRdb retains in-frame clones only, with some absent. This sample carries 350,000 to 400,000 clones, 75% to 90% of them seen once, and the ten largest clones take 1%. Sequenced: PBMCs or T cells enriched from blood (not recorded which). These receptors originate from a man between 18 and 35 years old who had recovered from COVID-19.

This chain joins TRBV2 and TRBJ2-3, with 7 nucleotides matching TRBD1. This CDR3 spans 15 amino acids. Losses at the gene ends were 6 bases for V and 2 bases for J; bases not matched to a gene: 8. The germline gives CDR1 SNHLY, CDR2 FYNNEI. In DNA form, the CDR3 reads TGTGCCAGCAGGACAGGGTTACTGACCACAGATACGCAGTATTTT. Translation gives CASRTGLLTTDTQYF.

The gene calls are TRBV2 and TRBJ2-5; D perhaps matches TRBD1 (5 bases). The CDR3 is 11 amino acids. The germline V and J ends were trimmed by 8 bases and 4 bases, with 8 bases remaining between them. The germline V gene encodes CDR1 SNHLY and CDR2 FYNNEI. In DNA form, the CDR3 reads TGTGCCAGCGATAGGGGAGAGACCCAGTACTTC. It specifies CASDRGETQYF.

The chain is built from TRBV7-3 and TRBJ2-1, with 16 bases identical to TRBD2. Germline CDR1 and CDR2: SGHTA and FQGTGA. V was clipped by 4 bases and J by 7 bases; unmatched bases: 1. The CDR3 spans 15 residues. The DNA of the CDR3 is TGTGCCAGCAGCTCGGGACTAGCGGGAGGGAATGAGCAGTTCTTC. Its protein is CASSSGLAGGNEQFF.

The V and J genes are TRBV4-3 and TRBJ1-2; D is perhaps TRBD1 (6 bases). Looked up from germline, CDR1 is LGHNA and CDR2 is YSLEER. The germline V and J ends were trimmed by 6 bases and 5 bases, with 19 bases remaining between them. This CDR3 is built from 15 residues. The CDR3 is CASSRTSGTLYGYTF. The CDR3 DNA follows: TGCGCCAGCAGTCGAACTTCCGGGACACTTTATGGCTACACCTTC.

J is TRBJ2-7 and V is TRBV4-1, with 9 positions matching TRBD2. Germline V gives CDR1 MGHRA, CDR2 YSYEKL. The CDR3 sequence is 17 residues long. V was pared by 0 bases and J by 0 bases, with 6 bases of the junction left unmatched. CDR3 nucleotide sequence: TGCGCCAGCAGCCAAGAACGTCTAGCGGGGTACTCCTACGAGCAGTACTTC. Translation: CASSQERLAGYSYEQYF.

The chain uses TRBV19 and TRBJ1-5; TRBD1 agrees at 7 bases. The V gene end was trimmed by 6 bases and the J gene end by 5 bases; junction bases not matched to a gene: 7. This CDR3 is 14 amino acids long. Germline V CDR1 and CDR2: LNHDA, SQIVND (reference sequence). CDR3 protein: CASRDPGGHQPQHF. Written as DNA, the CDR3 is TGTGCCAGTAGAGACCCAGGGGGGCATCAGCCCCAGCATTTT.

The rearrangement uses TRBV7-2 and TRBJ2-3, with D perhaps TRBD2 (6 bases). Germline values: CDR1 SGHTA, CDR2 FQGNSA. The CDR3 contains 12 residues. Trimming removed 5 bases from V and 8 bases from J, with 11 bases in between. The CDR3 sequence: CASSPGSGTQYF. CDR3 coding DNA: TGTGCCAGCAGCCCCGGGAGTGGTACGCAGTATTTT.

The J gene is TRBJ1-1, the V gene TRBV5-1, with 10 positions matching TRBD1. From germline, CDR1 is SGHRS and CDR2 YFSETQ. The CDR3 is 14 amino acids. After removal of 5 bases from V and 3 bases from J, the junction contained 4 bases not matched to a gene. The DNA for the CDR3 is TGCGCCAGCAGTCGGGGGACAGGGGACACTGAAGCTTTCTTT. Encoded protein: CASSRGTGDTEAFF.

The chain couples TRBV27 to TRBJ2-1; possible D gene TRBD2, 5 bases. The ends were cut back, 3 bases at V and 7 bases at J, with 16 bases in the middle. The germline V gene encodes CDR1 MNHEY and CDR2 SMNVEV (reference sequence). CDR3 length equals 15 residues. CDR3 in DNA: TGTGCCAGCAGTTTTGTGGGAGCCGGCCCTAATGAGCAGTTCTTC. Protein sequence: CASSFVGAGPNEQFF.

The CDR3 sequence is CASSTIIQPQHF. CDR3 nucleotide sequence: TGTGCCAGCAGCACTATTATCCAGCCCCAGCATTTT. The chain uses TRBV12-3 or TRBV12-4 and TRBJ1-5, with D unclear. Trimming removed 6 bases from V and 7 bases from J, with 10 bases in between. This CDR3 spans 12 amino acids.

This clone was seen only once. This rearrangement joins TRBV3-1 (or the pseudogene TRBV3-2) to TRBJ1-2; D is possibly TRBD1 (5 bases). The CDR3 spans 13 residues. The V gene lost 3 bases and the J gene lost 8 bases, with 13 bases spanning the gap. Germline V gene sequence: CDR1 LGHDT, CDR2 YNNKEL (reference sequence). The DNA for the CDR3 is TGTGCCAGCAGCCATTGGGGGGTAGGCGGCTACACCTTC. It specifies CASSHWGVGGYTF.

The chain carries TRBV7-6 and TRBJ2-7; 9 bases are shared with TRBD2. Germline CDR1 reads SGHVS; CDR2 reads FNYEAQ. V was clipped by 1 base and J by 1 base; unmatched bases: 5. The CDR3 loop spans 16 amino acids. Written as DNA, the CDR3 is TGTGCCAGCAGCTTAGATGGCGGGGGGGCGTCCTACGAGCAGTACTTC. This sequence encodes CASSLDGGGASYEQYF.

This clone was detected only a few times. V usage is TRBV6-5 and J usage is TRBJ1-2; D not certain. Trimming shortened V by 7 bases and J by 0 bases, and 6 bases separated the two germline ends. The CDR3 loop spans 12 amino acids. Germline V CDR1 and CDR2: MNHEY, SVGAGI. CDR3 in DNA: TGTGCCAGCAAGGAGGCTAACTATGGCTACACCTTC. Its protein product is CASKEANYGYTF.

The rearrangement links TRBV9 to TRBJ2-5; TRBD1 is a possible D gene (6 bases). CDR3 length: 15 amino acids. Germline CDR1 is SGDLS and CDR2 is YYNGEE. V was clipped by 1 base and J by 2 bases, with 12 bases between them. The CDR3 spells CASSVRAGEQETQYF. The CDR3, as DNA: TGTGCCAGCAGCGTAAGGGCAGGGGAACAAGAGACCCAGTACTTC.

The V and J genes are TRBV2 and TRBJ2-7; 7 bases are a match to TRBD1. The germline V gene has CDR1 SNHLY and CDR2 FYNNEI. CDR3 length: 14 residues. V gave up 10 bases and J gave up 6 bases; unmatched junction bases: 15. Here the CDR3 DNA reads TGTGCCATCACTTCGAGGACAGGCTTCTCCGAGCAGTACTTC. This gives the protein CAITSRTGFSEQYF.